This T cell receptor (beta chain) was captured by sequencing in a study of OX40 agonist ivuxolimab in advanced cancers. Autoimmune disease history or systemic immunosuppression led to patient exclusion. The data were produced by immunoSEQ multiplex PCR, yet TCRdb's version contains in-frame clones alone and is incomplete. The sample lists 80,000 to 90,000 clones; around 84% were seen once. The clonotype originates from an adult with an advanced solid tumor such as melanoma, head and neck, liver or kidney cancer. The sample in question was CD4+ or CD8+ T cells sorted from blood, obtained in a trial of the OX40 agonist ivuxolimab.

CDR3 loop: CASSIRVGEQFF. Here the CDR3 DNA reads TGTGCCAGTAGTATCAGGGTTGGTGAGCAGTTCTTC. The chain couples TRBV19 to TRBJ2-1; perhaps TRBD1 as D (5 bases). Trimming stripped 3 bases from V and 9 bases from J, with 9 bases between. CDR3 length equals 12 residues. Per germline, CDR1 LNHDA and CDR2 SQIVND (reference sequence).